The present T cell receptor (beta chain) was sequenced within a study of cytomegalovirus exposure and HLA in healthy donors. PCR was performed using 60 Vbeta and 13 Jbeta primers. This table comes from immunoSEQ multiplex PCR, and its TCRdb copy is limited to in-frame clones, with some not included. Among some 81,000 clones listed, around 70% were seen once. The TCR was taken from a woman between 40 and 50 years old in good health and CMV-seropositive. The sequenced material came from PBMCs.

The CDR3 bases are TGCAGCGTTGAGGGCGGGAGGGCGAACGGGGAGCTGTTTTTT. Translated: CSVEGGRANGELFF. This chain joins TRBV29-1 and TRBJ2-2; TRBD2 matches 9 bases. This CDR3 spans 14 amino acids. Trimming took 3 bases from V and 7 from J; bases not matched to a gene: 6. CDR1 SQVTM and CDR2 ANQGSEA come from the germline V gene.